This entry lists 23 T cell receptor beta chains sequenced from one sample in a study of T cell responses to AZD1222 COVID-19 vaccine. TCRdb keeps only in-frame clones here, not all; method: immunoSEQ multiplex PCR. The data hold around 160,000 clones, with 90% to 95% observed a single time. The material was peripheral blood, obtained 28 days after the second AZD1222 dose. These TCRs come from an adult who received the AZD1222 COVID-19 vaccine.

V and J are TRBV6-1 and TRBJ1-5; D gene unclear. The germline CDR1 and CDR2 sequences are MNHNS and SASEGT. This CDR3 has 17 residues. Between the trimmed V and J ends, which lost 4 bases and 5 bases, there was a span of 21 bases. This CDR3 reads CASSGRIGPLFHQPQHF. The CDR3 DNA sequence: TGTGCCAGCAGTGGGAGAATCGGCCCCCTTTTTCATCAGCCCCAGCATTTT.

CDR3 sequence: CASSYPDSNQPQHF. CDR3 nucleotide sequence: TGTGCCAGCAGTTACCCGGATAGCAATCAGCCCCAGCATTTT. This chain joins TRBV6-2 or TRBV6-3 and TRBJ1-5; no clear D gene. There are 14 residues in the CDR3. The germline V gene has CDR1 MNHEY and CDR2 SVGEGT. V was shortened by 2 bases and J by 0 bases, with 5 bases between the two germline ends.

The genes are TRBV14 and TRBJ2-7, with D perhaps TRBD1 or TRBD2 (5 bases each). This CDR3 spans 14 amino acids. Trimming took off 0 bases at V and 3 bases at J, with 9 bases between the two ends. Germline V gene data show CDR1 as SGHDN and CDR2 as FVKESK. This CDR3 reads CASSQDGGIYEQYF. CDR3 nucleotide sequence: TGTGCCAGCAGCCAAGATGGGGGAATCTACGAGCAGTACTTC.

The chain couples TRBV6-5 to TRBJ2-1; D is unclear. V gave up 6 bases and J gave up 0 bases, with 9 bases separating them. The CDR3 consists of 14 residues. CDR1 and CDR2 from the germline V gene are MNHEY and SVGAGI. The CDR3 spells CASRFESSYNEQFF. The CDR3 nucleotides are TGTGCCAGCAGGTTTGAGAGCTCCTACAATGAGCAGTTCTTC.

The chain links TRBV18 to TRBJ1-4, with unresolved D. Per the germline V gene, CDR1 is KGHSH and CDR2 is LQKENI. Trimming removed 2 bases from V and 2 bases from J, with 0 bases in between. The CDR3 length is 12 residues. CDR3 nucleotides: TGTGCCAGCTCACCAACTAATGAAAAACTGTTTTTT. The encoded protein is CASSPTNEKLFF. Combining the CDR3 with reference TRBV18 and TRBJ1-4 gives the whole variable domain NAGVMQNPRHLVRRRGQEARLRCSPMKGHSHVYWYRQLPEEGLKFMVYLQKENIIDESGMPKERFSAEFPKEGPSILRIQQVVRGDSAAYFCASSPTNEKLFFGSGTQLSVL.

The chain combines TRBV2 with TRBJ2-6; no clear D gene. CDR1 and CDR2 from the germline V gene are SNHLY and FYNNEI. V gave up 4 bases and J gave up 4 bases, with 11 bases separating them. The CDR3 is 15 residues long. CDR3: CASSVWVDGANVLTF. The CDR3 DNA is TGTGCCAGCAGTGTTTGGGTAGACGGGGCCAACGTCCTGACTTTC. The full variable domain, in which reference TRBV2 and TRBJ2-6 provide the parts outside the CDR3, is EPEVTQTPSHQVTQMGQEVILRCVPISNHLYFYWYRQILGQKVEFLVSFYNNEISEKSEIFDDQFSVERPDGSNFTLKIRSTKLEDSAMYFCASSVWVDGANVLTFGAGSRLTVL.

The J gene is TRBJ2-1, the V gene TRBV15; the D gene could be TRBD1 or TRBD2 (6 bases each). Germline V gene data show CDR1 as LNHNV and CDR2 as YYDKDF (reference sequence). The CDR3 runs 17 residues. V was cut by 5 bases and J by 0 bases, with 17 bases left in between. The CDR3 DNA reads TGTGCCACCAGCCTCCGGAAAGGGGGGAGCTCCTACAATGAGCAGTTCTTC. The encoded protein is CATSLRKGGSSYNEQFF.

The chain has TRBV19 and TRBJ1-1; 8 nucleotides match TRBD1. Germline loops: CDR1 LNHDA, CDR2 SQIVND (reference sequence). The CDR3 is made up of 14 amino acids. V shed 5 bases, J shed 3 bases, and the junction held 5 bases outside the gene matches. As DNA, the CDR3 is TGTGCCAGTAGTCCCCGACAGGGGTACACTGAAGCTTTCTTT. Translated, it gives CASSPRQGYTEAFF.

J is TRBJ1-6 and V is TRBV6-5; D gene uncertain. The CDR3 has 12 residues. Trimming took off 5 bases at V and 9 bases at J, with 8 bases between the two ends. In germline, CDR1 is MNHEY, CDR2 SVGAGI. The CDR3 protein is CASSSGLSPLHF. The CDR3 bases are TGTGCCAGCAGTAGCGGACTTTCACCCCTCCACTTT.

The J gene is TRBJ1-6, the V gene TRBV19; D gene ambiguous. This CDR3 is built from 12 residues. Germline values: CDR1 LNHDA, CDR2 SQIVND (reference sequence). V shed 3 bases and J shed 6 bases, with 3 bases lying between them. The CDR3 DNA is TGTGCCAGTAGTATCGTTAATTCACCCCTCCACTTT. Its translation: CASSIVNSPLHF. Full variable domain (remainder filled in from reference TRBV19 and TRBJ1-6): DGGITQSPKYLFRKEGQNVTLSCEQNLNHDAMYWYRQDPGQGLRLIYYSQIVNDFQKGDIAEGYSVSREKKESFPLTVTSAQKNPTAFYLCASSIVNSPLHFGNGTRLTVT.

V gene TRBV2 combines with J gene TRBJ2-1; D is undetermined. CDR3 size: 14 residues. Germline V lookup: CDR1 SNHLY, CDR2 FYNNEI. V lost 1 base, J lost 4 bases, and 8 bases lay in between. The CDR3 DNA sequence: TGTGCCAGCAGTGAAGTAACAGAGTACAATGAGCAGTTCTTC. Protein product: CASSEVTEYNEQFF.

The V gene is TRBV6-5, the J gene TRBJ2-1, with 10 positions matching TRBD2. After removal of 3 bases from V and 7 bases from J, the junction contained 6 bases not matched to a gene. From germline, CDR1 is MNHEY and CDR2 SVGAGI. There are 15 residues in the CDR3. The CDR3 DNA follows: TGTGCCAGCAGTTATGCTAGCGGGGGTCAGAATGAGCAGTTCTTC. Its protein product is CASSYASGGQNEQFF.

The CDR3, as DNA: TGTGCCAGCAGCCAAGTTTCGGGGACCACAGATACGCAGTATTTT. It codes for CASSQVSGTTDTQYF. The chain links TRBV4-2 to TRBJ2-3; either TRBD1 or TRBD2 may supply D (5 bases each). The CDR3 is made up of 15 amino acids. Deletions cut 1 base from V and 2 bases from J, with 10 bases between. Germline V gene sequence: CDR1 LGHNA, CDR2 YNFKEQ.

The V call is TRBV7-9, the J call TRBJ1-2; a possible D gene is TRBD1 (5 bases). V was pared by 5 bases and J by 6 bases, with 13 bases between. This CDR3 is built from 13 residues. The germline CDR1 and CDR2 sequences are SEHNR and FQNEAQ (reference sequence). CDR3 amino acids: CASSAAGQHGYTF. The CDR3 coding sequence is TGTGCCAGCAGCGCAGCAGGGCAGCATGGCTACACCTTC.

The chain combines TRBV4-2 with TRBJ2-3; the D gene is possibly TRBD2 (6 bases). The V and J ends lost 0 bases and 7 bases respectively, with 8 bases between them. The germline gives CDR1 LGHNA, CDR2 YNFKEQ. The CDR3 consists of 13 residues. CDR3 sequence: CASSQDGGNTQYF. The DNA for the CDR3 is TGTGCCAGCAGCCAAGACGGGGGAAATACGCAGTATTTT.

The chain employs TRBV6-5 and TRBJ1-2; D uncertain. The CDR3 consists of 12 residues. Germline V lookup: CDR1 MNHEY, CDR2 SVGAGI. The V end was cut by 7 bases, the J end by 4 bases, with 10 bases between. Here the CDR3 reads CASTGFSYGYTF. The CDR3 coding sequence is TGTGCCAGCACCGGGTTTTCCTATGGCTACACCTTC.

CDR3 sequence: CASSDRGKSNQPQHF. As DNA, the CDR3 is TGTGCCAGCAGTGACAGGGGAAAAAGCAATCAGCCCCAGCATTTT. J is TRBJ1-5 and V is TRBV6-1, with a possible D match to TRBD1 (6 bases). CDR3 length equals 15 residues. Germline CDR1 is MNHNS and CDR2 is SASEGT. Trimming pared 3 bases from V and 1 base from J, leaving 10 bases between.

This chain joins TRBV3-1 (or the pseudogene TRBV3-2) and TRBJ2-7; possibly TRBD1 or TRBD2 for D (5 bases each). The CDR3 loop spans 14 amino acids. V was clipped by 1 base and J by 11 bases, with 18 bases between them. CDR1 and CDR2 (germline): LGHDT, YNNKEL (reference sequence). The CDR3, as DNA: TGTGCCAGCAGCCAAGTTCAGGACTCTGGGGGAAAGTACTTC. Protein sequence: CASSQVQDSGGKYF.

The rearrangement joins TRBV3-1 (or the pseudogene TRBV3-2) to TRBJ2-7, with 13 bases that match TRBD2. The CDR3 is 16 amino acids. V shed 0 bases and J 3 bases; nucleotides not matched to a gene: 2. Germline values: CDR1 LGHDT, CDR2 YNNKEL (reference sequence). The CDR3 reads CASSQDGTSGDYEQYF. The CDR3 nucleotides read TGTGCCAGCAGCCAAGACGGGACTAGCGGGGACTACGAGCAGTACTTC.

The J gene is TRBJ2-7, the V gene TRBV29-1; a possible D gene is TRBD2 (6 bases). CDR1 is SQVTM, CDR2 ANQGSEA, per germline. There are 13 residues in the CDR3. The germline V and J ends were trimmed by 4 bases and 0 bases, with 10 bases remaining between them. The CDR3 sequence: CSVAQRVSYEQYF. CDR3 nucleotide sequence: TGCAGCGTTGCTCAGCGGGTCTCCTACGAGCAGTACTTC.

The CDR3 bases are TGTGCCATCAACGAGCGGGGGGCCTCCTACGAGCAGTACTTC. Its translation is CAINERGASYEQYF. The V call is TRBV10-3, the J call TRBJ2-7, with 9 bases matching TRBD2. Germline CDR1 and CDR2: ENHRY and SYGVKD. The CDR3 runs 14 residues. The junction had 4 bases not matched to a gene; V was cut back by 7 bases and J by 0 bases.

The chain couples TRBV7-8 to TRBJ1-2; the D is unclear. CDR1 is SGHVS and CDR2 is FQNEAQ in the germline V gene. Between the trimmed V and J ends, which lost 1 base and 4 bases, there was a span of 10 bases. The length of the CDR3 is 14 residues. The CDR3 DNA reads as TGTGCCAGCAGCTTAGTAGGTGGCAGCTATGGCTACACCTTC. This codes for CASSLVGGSYGYTF.

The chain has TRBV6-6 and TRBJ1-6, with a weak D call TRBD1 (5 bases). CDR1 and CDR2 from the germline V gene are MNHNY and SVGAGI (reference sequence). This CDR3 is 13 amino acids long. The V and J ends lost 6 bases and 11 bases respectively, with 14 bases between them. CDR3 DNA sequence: TGTGCCAGCAGGAGGGGTAGTAGGACACCCCTCCACTTT. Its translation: CASRRGSRTPLHF.